The rows below give T cell receptor beta chains drawn from one sample of a study of T cell changes during pregnancy in multiple sclerosis. Sequencing was performed with immunoSEQ multiplex PCR; in TCRdb, only in-frame clones are kept and a portion is missing. The table lists approximately 57,000 clones, 90% to 95% of them singletons. The material sequenced was CD4+ T cells from peripheral blood mononuclear cells, taken in the second trimester of pregnancy. The origin of the receptors is a female donor with multiple sclerosis, enrolled in a pregnancy study. CDR3s include the opening cysteine and the closing phenylalanine or tryptophan. D genes are given only for firm matches. The size field is filled for only some rows; it gives once, few, many or a size class.

j_call clone_size d_call v_call cdr3_nt cdr3_aa
TRBJ2-3 NA NA TRBV28 TGTGCCAGTTCCCCCAGGGCTAGCACAGATACGCAGTATTTT CASSPRASTDTQYF
TRBJ2-2 NA NA TRBV7-3 TGTGCCAGCAGCCGAAGAGCGGATCCCAGGACCGGGGAGCTGTTTTTT CASSRRADPRTGELFF
TRBJ1-3 NA NA TRBV27 TGTGCCAGGGGGCGAAACACGAGCTCTGGAAACACCATATATTTT CARGRNTSSGNTIYF
TRBJ2-3 NA NA TRBV15 TGTGCCACCAGCGTGACAGACTCTTCCACAGATACGCAGTATTTT CATSVTDSSTDTQYF
TRBJ1-5 NA NA TRBV19 TGTGCCAGTAGTCCAAGGGGGGGGCAGCCCCAGCATTTT CASSPRGGQPQHF
TRBJ1-6 NA NA TRBV5-1 TGCGCCAGCAGCTTGGCCTGGCAGGGAAATTCACCCCTCCACTTT CASSLAWQGNSPLHF
TRBJ2-7 NA TRBD1 TRBV6-5 TGTGCCAGCAGCAACGGGACAGTACCCTACGAGCAGTACTTC CASSNGTVPYEQYF
TRBJ2-3 NA NA TRBV30 TGTGCCTGGAGTGAGATACGGGCAGATACGCAGTATTTT CAWSEIRADTQYF
TRBJ1-2 once TRBD1 TRBV7-2 TGTGCCAGCAGCCAGGGACAGGGGTATGGCTACACCTTC CASSQGQGYGYTF
TRBJ2-3 NA NA TRBV9 TGTGCCAGCAGCGTAAATCGAGGTCACATTGCAGATACGCAGTATTTT CASSVNRGHIADTQYF
TRBJ2-3 NA TRBD1 TRBV2 TGTGCCAGCAGTCGGGACAGGGGGACAGATACGCAGTATTTT CASSRDRGTDTQYF
TRBJ2-3 NA TRBD2 TRBV9 TGTGCCAGCAGCGGACGGACTAGCGGGGGGCCAAACACAGATACGCAGTATTTT CASSGRTSGGPNTDTQYF
TRBJ2-7 NA NA TRBV5-1 TGCGCCAGCAGCTTGGCCGTGCAGGGGCCTTCCTACGAGCAGTACTTC CASSLAVQGPSYEQYF
TRBJ1-1 NA NA TRBV19 TGTGCCAGTAGTATCTCTGGACAGTGGAACACTGAAGCTTTCTTT CASSISGQWNTEAFF
TRBJ2-7 NA NA TRBV7-3 TGTGCCAGCAGCCCGTCCCCTTCTCGGGACGAGCAGTACTTC CASSPSPSRDEQYF
TRBJ2-1 NA NA TRBV5-1 TGCGCCAGCAGCCTAGCACCCGCGGGCAATGTCAATGAGCAGTTCTTC CASSLAPAGNVNEQFF
TRBJ1-1 few NA TRBV30 TGTGCCTGGAGTGTACAGCGGGGTAAGAAGGCGGAAGCTTTCTTT CAWSVQRGKKAEAFF
TRBJ1-1 NA NA TRBV19 TGTGCCAGTATTGAGAGAGAGAACACTGAAGCTTTCTTT CASIERENTEAFF
TRBJ2-1 NA NA TRBV2 TGTGCCAGCGCCAAGAGGAGGCTCTCCTACAATGAGCAGTTCTTC CASAKRRLSYNEQFF
TRBJ1-5 NA NA TRBV5-6 TGTGCACCCACCCCTGCGGAAGGATGCAATCAGCCCCAGCATTTT CAPTPAEGCNQPQHF
TRBJ1-2 NA TRBD1 TRBV6-1 TGTGCCAGCAGTGCTACAGGACAGGTCTATGGCTACACCTTC CASSATGQVYGYTF
TRBJ2-2 NA TRBD1 TRBV29-1 TGCAGCGTCTCAGACAGGGTTAGCACCGGGGAGCTGTTTTTT CSVSDRVSTGELFF
TRBJ1-2 NA NA TRBV11-1 TGTGCCAGCAGCCAGACAGGTCGCTACACCTTC CASSQTGRYTF
TRBJ2-7 NA NA TRBV2 TGTGCCAGCAAGGCCAGAGCACACTACTACCCCTACGAGCAGTACTTC CASKARAHYYPYEQYF
TRBJ2-5 NA NA TRBV4-1 TGCGCCAGCAGCCACGGCCCCTGGGCAGGCGAAGAGACCCAGTACTTC CASSHGPWAGEETQYF
TRBJ2-7 NA NA TRBV9 TGTGCCAGCAGCGTAGCTTTTAGGGGATGGCAGTACTTC CASSVAFRGWQYF
TRBJ2-7 NA TRBD2 TRBV6-1 TGTGCCAGCAAGAGGGGGGCGGGAGGAGGTTACGAGCAGTACTTC CASKRGAGGGYEQYF
TRBJ1-2 NA NA TRBV28 TGTGCCAGCAGTTTAGGCTTCTCGGGAGGCTACACCTTC CASSLGFSGGYTF
TRBJ2-2 NA NA TRBV19 TGTGCCAGTAGGGTTTTAGGGGCAGTCACCGGGGAGCTGTTTTTT CASRVLGAVTGELFF
TRBJ2-3 NA NA TRBV15 TGTGCCACCAGCAGTAACTCGGCGGAGACGCAGTATTTT CATSSNSAETQYF
TRBJ1-1 NA NA TRBV19 TGTGCCAGTAGCCTTGACAGGATGAACACTGAAGCTTTCTTT CASSLDRMNTEAFF
TRBJ2-7 once TRBD2 TRBV6-1 TGTGCCAGCAGTATACTAGCGACGGAGAAGCAGTACTTC CASSILATEKQYF
TRBJ2-5 NA TRBD2 TRBV7-7 TGTGCCAGCAGCGCCCGACTAGCGGGGGGGACCAGACAAGAGACCCAGTACTTC CASSARLAGGTRQETQYF
TRBJ2-7 NA NA TRBV2 TGTGCCAGCAGTCTCTCCTACGAGCAGTACTTC CASSLSYEQYF
TRBJ1-2 NA NA TRBV7-2 TGTGCCAGCAGCCCTTCGGGGAGGGGAGGTGGCTACACCTTC CASSPSGRGGGYTF
TRBJ2-7 NA NA TRBV27 TGTGCCAGCACAGACAGCCTAACCTACGAGCAGTACTTC CASTDSLTYEQYF
TRBJ2-1 NA NA TRBV19 TGTGCCAGTAGTCGGACTGCGGATGAAGATGAGCAGTTCTTC CASSRTADEDEQFF
TRBJ1-1 NA TRBD1 TRBV30 TGTGCCCAGGACAGGGGGCCCACTGAAGCTTTCTTT CAQDRGPTEAFF
TRBJ2-5 NA TRBD1 TRBV2 TGTGCCAGCAGTGAATTAGGGACAGGGGGGGAGACCCAGTACTTC CASSELGTGGETQYF
TRBJ2-7 NA TRBD1 TRBV11-2 TGTGCCAGCAGCCTCGGGACAGGGTCCTACGAGCAGTACTTC CASSLGTGSYEQYF
TRBJ1-4 once NA TRBV19 TGTGCCAGTAGAAAGTTACAGCCAACTAATGAAAAACTGTTTTTT CASRKLQPTNEKLFF
TRBJ1-1 NA TRBD1 TRBV5-5 TGTGCCAGCAGCTGGGGGGCAGGGGGCCTGAACACTGAAGCTTTCTTT CASSWGAGGLNTEAFF
TRBJ1-1 NA NA TRBV9 TGTGCCAGCAGCGTAGCCCCAACAGGGAGAGCAACTGAAGCTTTCTTT CASSVAPTGRATEAFF
TRBJ1-2 NA NA TRBV9 TGTGCCAGCAGCGTGGGATCCGGGAGCTATGGTGGCTACACCTTC CASSVGSGSYGGYTF
TRBJ2-7 NA TRBD1 TRBV23-1 TGCGCCAGCCGACAGGGGGCTTACGAGCAGTACTTC CASRQGAYEQYF
TRBJ2-7 NA TRBD2 TRBV19 TGTGCCAGTAGCCCCTATCGGCGGGAGGGGACCTACGAGCAGTACTTC CASSPYRREGTYEQYF
TRBJ1-6 few NA TRBV7-9 TGTGCCAGCAGCTTAGGAACTTATAATTCACCCCTCCACTTT CASSLGTYNSPLHF
TRBJ1-2 NA NA TRBV30 TGTGCCTGGACCCCCCGACAGGACTATGGCTACACCTTC CAWTPRQDYGYTF